Listed below are T cell receptor beta chains from one sample, sequenced in a study of T cells after posttransplantation cyclophosphamide. Libraries were prepared by immunoSEQ multiplex PCR; TCRdb keeps only in-frame clonotypes and omits some of them. This sample carries fewer than 40,000 clones, approximately 90% of them seen once, and the ten largest clones take less than 0.25%. Sequenced input: naive CD4+ T cells sorted from PBMCs. These TCRs come from a woman aged 55-75 years in good health, CMV-negative, and a related stem cell transplant donor. CDR3s include the opening cysteine and the closing phenylalanine or tryptophan. A D gene is named only where the DNA matches it firmly. Clone size is shown for a subset of rows, as once, few, many or a class of expanded clone.

J	V	size	D	DNA	CDR3
TRBJ1-1	TRBV2	few	NA	TGTGCCAGCAGTCCCGCCGGGTCAAACACTGAAGCTTTCTTT	CASSPAGSNTEAFF
TRBJ1-1	TRBV30	NA	NA	TGTGCCTGGAATGGGGCTGGGATCACTGAAGCTTTCTTT	CAWNGAGITEAFF
TRBJ1-1	TRBV9	NA	TRBD1	TGTGCCAGCAGCGTAGGGGCAGGGGGGACGGACACTGAAGCTTTCTTT	CASSVGAGGTDTEAFF
TRBJ2-3	TRBV28	NA	TRBD2	TGTGCCAGCAGTCTATCGGGACTAGCCCAGACAGATACGCAGTATTTT	CASSLSGLAQTDTQYF
TRBJ2-7	TRBV27	NA	TRBD1	TGTGCCAGCACCACTGGGACAGGGCCGGGAGAGCAGTACTTC	CASTTGTGPGEQYF
TRBJ2-5	TRBV2	NA	NA	TGTGCCAGCAGTGATTACGAGGTTTTAGAGACCCAGTACTTC	CASSDYEVLETQYF
TRBJ2-1	TRBV29-1	NA	TRBD2	TGCACCACCCCTCCTGGCGGGGGGTACAATGAGCAGTTCTTC	CTTPPGGGYNEQFF
TRBJ2-7	TRBV5-1	NA	TRBD1	TGCGCCAGCAGCTCATCGGGACAGTCCTACGAGCAGTACTTC	CASSSSGQSYEQYF
TRBJ2-3	TRBV30	NA	TRBD1	TGTGCCTGGAGTTGGGCAGGGGGAAGCACAGATACGCAGTATTTT	CAWSWAGGSTDTQYF
TRBJ2-5	TRBV5-6	NA	TRBD1	TGTGCCAGCAGCGCTCCGGGACAGGGACAAGAGACCCAGTACTTC	CASSAPGQGQETQYF
TRBJ1-1	TRBV5-6	NA	TRBD1	TGTGCCAGCAGGGGTTGGGACAGGGGCCCGAACACTGAAGCTTTCTTT	CASRGWDRGPNTEAFF
TRBJ2-3	TRBV5-1	NA	NA	TGCGCCAGCAGCTTGAATGTGGTAGGGGGCACAGATACGCAGTATTTT	CASSLNVVGGTDTQYF
TRBJ1-1	TRBV28	NA	NA	TGTGCCAGCAGCAATCCATCCATGGCAAACACTGAAGCTTTCTTT	CASSNPSMANTEAFF
TRBJ2-3	TRBV25-1	NA	NA	TGTGCCAGCAACCGGGGCACAGATACGCAGTATTTT	CASNRGTDTQYF
TRBJ2-7	TRBV6-5	NA	NA	TGTGCCAGCAGTGTAGGGTCGGGGAAGGGAGAGCAGTACTTC	CASSVGSGKGEQYF
TRBJ2-3	TRBV27	NA	NA	TGTGCCAGCAGTTTTGGTACCGGGACAGATACGCAGTATTTT	CASSFGTGTDTQYF
TRBJ2-2	TRBV4-3	NA	TRBD2	TGCGCCAGCAGCCCCAGAGGCGGGGGGTCCGGGGAGCTGTTTTTT	CASSPRGGGSGELFF
TRBJ2-7	TRBV27	NA	TRBD1	TGTGCCAGCAGTCTCCCCGGACAGGGGTCATACGAGCAGTACTTC	CASSLPGQGSYEQYF
TRBJ2-6	TRBV6-5	NA	NA	TGTGCCAGCAGTTACTCGAAAGGGGCTGGGGCCAACGTCCTGACTTTC	CASSYSKGAGANVLTF
TRBJ2-2	TRBV5-1	NA	NA	TGCGCCAGCAGCTCGGGCGGAGGGGACACCGGGGAGCTGTTTTTT	CASSSGGGDTGELFF
TRBJ1-5	TRBV5-1	NA	NA	TGCGCCAGCAGCTCTACCCCGGGACCGGGGGGCAATCAGCCCCAGCATTTT	CASSSTPGPGGNQPQHF
TRBJ1-2	TRBV6-6	NA	NA	TGTGCCAGCAGTACCTCAGGGGACTATGGCTACACCTTC	CASSTSGDYGYTF
TRBJ1-1	TRBV7-9	NA	TRBD1	TGTGCCAGCAGCCGACAGGGCTACACTGAAGCTTTCTTT	CASSRQGYTEAFF
TRBJ2-7	TRBV6-5	NA	TRBD2	TGTGCCAGCACTAAGACTAGCGGGAGTTACGAGCAGTACTTC	CASTKTSGSYEQYF
TRBJ2-7	TRBV11-3	NA	TRBD1	TGTGCCAGCAGCTTAGAAGGGACAGCTTTAGTCAGGGCCCACTACGAGCAGTACTTC	CASSLEGTALVRAHYEQYF
TRBJ1-1	TRBV21-1	NA	NA	TGTGCCAGCACCCCGGAGTGGTTCATGAACACTGAAGCTTTCTTT	CASTPEWFMNTEAFF
TRBJ2-3	TRBV11-2	NA	TRBD2	TGTGCCAGCAGCTTAGTCGGGGGACTAGCGGTTCCCAGCACAGATACGCAGTATTTT	CASSLVGGLAVPSTDTQYF
TRBJ2-3	TRBV30	NA	NA	TGTGCCTGGAGGCTAGATAGGGGAAAGGATCTCACAGATACGCAGTATTTT	CAWRLDRGKDLTDTQYF
TRBJ1-1	TRBV7-9	NA	NA	TGTGCCAGCAGCTACGATCAGGGGCTAGGTGAGGCTTTCTTT	CASSYDQGLGEAFF
TRBJ2-3	TRBV5-1	NA	NA	TGCGCCAGCAGCTTGGGCGGTATCACAGATACGCAGTATTTT	CASSLGGITDTQYF
TRBJ2-1	TRBV15	NA	TRBD1	TGTGCCACCCAAGACAGGGTGTCCTACAATGAGCAGTTCTTC	CATQDRVSYNEQFF
TRBJ1-1	TRBV19	NA	NA	TGTGCCAGTAGAGGTTACCAGGGCTGGACTGAAGCTTTCTTT	CASRGYQGWTEAFF
TRBJ2-5	TRBV6-1	NA	NA	TGTGCCAGCAGTGGGGGCAGGGCACAAGAGACCCAGTACTTC	CASSGGRAQETQYF
TRBJ2-7	TRBV6-1	NA	TRBD2	TGTGCCAGCACTAGCGGGCATTACTACGAGCAGTACTTC	CASTSGHYYEQYF
TRBJ2-7	TRBV5-1	NA	TRBD1	TGCGCCAGCAGCGCAACCGGGACAGGGAATGAGCAGTACTTC	CASSATGTGNEQYF
TRBJ2-5	TRBV29-1	NA	TRBD2	TGCAGCGTTCAGTCGGGTAGCGGGGGGTCAGAGACCCAGTACTTC	CSVQSGSGGSETQYF
TRBJ2-2	TRBV2	NA	NA	TGTGCCAGCACCCAGGGGACCTACACCGGGGAGCTGTTTTTT	CASTQGTYTGELFF
TRBJ2-3	TRBV5-4	NA	TRBD2	TGTGCCAGCAGCTCGATAAATAGCGGGGTAGGGACAGATACGCAGTATTTT	CASSSINSGVGTDTQYF
TRBJ1-2	TRBV4-1	NA	NA	TGCGCCAGCAGCCAAGGGGCCGTTCTGGACTATGGCTACACCTTC	CASSQGAVLDYGYTF
TRBJ2-3	TRBV2	NA	TRBD2	TGTGCCAGCGGTCGAGGACTAGCTAAGACAGATACGCAGTATTTT	CASGRGLAKTDTQYF
TRBJ2-3	TRBV10-3	NA	TRBD2	TGTGCCACCCGGACTAGCGGAAGCACAGATACGCAGTATTTT	CATRTSGSTDTQYF